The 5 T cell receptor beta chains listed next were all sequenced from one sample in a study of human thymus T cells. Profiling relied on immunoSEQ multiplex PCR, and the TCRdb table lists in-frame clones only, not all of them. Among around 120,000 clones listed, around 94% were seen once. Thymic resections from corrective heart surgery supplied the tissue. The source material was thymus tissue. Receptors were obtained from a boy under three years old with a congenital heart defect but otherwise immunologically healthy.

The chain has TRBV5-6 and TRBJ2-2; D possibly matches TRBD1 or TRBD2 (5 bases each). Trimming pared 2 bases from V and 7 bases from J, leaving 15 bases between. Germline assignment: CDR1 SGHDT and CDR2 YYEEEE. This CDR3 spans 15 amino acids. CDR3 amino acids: CASSFWDADIGELFF. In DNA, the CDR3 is TGTGCCAGCAGCTTCTGGGACGCCGACATCGGGGAGCTGTTTTTT.

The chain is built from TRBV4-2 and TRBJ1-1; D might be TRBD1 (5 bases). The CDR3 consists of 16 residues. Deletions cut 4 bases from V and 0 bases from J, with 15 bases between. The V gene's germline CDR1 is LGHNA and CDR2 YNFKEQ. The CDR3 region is CASSPRAAWMNTEAFF. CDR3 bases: TGTGCCAGCAGCCCCAGGGCAGCCTGGATGAACACTGAAGCTTTCTTT.

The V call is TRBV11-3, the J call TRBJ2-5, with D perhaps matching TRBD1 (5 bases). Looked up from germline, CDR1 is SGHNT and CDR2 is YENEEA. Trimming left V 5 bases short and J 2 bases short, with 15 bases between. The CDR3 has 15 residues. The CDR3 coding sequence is TGTGCCAGCAGCGCCGCCCAGAAGGGGCAAGAGACCCAGTACTTC. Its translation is CASSAAQKGQETQYF.

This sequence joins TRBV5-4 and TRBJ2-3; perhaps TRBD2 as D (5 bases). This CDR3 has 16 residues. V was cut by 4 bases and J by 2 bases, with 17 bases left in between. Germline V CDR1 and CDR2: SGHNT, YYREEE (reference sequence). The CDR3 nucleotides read TGTGCCAGCAGCCTCCTAGAGCGGCGGAACACAGATACGCAGTATTTT. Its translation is CASSLLERRNTDTQYF.

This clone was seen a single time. The DNA of the CDR3 is TGTGCCTGGAGTGTTAACAGCTACGAGCAGTACTTC. It yields the protein CAWSVNSYEQYF. V usage is TRBV30 and J usage is TRBJ2-7; D uncertain. With 0 bases removed from V and 3 bases from J, the gap between germline ends came to 6 bases. Per germline, CDR1 GTSNPN and CDR2 SVGIG (reference sequence). This CDR3 is built from 12 residues.